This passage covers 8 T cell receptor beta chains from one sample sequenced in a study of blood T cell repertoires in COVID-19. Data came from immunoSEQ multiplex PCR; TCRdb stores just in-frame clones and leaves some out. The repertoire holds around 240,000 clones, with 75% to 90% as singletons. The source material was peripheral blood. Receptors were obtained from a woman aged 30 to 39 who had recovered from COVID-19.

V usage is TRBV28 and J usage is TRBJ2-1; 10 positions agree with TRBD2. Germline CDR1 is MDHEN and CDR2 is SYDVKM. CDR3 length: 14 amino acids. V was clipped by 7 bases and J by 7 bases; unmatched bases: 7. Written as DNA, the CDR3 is TGTGCCAGCATCCTTAGCGGGGGGCTGAATGAGCAGTTCTTC. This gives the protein CASILSGGLNEQFF.

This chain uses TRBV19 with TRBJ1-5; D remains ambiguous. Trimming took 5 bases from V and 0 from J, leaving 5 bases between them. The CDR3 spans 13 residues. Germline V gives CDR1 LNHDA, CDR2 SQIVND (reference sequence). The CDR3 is CASSFISNQPQHF. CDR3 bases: TGTGCCAGTAGTTTTATTAGCAATCAGCCCCAGCATTTT.

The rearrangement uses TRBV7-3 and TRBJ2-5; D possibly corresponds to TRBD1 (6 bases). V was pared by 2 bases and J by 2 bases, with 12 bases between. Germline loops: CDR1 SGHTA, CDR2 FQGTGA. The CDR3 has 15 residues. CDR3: CASSLSNRAQETQYF. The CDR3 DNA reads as TGTGCCAGCAGCTTATCCAACAGGGCTCAAGAGACCCAGTACTTC.

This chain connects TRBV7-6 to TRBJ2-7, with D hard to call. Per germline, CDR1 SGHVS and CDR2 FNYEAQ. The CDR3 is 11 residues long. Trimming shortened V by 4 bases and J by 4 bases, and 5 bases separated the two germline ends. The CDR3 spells CASSSNYEQYF. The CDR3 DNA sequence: TGTGCCAGCAGCTCCAATTACGAGCAGTACTTC.

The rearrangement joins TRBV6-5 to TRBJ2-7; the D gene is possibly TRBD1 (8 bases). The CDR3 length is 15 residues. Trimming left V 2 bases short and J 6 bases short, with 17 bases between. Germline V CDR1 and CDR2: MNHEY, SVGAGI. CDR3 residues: CASSYQGASGGEQYF. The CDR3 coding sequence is TGTGCCAGCAGTTACCAGGGGGCGTCGGGGGGCGAGCAGTACTTC.

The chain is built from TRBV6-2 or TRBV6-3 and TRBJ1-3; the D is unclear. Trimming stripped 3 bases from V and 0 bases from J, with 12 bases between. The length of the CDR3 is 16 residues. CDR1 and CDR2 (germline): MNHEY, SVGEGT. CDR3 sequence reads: CASSYIPRDSGNTIYF. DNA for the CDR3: TGTGCCAGCAGTTATATTCCCCGGGACTCTGGAAACACCATATATTTT.

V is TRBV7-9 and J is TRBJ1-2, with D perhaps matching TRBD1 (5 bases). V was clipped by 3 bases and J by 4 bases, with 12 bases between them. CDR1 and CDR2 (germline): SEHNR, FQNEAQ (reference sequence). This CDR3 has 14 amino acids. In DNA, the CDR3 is TGTGCCAGCAGCTTCCAGCGGGGCACCTATGGCTACACCTTC. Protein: CASSFQRGTYGYTF.

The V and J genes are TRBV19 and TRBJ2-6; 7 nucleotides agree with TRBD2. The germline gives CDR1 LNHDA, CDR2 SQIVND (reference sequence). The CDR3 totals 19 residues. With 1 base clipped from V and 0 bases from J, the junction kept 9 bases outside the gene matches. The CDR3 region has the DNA TGTGCCAGTAGTATAGTGGGAGGGCTTGTTAGCTCTGGGGCCAACGTCCTGACTTTC. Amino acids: CASSIVGGLVSSGANVLTF.